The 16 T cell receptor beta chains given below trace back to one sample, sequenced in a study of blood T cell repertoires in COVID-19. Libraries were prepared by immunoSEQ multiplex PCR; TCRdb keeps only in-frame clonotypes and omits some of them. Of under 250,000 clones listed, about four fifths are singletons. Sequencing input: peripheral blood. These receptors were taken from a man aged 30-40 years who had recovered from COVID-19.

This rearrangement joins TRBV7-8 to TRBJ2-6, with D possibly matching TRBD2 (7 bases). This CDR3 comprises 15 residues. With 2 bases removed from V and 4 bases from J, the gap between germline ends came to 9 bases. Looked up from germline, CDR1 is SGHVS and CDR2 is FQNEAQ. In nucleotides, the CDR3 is TGTGCCAGCAGCTTACGGGGGGCCGGGGCCAACGTCCTGACTTTC. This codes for CASSLRGAGANVLTF.

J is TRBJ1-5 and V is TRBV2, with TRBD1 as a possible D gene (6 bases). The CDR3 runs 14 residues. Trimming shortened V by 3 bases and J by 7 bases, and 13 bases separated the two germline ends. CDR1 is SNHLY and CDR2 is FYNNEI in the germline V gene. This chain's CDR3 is CASSDEAGVQPQHF. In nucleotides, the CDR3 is TGTGCCAGCAGTGACGAGGCAGGGGTACAGCCCCAGCATTTT.

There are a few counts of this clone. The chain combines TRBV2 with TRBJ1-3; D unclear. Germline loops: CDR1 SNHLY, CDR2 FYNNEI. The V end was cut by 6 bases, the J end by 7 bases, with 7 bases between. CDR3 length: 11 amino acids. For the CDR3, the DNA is TGTGCCAGCAGAAGCCTCAACACCATATATTTT. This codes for CASRSLNTIYF.

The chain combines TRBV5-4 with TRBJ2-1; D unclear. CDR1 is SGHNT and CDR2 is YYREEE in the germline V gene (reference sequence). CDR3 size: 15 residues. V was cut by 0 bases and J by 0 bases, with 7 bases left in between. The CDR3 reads CASSLEAGSYNEQFF. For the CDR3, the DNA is TGTGCCAGCAGCTTGGAGGCAGGCTCCTACAATGAGCAGTTCTTC.

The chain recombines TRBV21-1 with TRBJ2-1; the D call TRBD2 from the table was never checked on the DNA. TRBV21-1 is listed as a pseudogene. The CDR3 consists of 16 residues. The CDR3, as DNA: TGTGCCAGCAGCAAGAGAGGGAACTGCTCCTACAATGAGCAGTTCTTC. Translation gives CASSKRGNCSYNEQFF.

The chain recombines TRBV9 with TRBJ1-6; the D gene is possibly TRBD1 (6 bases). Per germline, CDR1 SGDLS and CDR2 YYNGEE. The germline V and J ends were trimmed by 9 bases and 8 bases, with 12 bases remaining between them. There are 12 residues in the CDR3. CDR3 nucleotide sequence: TGTGCCACCGGGACACTCTATTCACCCCTCCACTTT. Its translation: CATGTLYSPLHF.

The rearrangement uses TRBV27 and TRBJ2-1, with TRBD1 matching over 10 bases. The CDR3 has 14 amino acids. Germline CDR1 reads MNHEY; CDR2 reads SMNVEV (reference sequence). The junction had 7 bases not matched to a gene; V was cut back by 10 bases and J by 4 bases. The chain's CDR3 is CATKGTGAYNEQFF. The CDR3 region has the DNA TGTGCCACCAAGGGGACAGGGGCGTACAATGAGCAGTTCTTC.

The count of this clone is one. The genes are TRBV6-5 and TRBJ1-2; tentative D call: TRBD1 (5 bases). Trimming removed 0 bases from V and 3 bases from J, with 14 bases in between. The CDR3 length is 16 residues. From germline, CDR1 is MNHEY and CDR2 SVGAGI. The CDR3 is CASSYSSPGNYYGYTF. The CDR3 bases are TGTGCCAGCAGTTACTCGAGTCCAGGGAACTACTATGGCTACACCTTC.

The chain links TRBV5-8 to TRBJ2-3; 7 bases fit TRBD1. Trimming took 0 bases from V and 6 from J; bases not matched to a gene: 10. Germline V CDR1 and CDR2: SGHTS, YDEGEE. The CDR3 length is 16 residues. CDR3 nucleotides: TGTGCCAGCAGCTTGGCCGGCAGGGGGATTATTGATACGCAGTATTTT. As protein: CASSLAGRGIIDTQYF.

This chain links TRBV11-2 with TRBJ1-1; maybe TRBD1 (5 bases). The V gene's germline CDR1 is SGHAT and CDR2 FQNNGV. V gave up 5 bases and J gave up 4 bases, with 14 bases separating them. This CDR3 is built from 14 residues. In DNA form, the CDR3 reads TGTGCCAGCAGCGCTCTTGCAGGGCCCACTGAAGCTTTCTTT. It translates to CASSALAGPTEAFF.

The CDR3 protein is CASSYLMSHTTDTQYF. In DNA form, the CDR3 reads TGTGCCAGCAGCTACCTGATGAGCCATACCACAGATACGCAGTATTTT. The rearrangement uses TRBV5-6 and TRBJ2-3; D is unclear. Trimming took off 3 bases at V and 2 bases at J, with 16 bases between the two ends. The V gene's germline CDR1 is SGHDT and CDR2 YYEEEE. The CDR3 totals 16 residues.

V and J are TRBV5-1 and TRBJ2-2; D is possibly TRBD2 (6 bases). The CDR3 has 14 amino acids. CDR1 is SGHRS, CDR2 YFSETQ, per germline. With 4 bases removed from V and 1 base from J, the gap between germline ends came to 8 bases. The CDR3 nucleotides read TGCGCCAGCAGCCGGGGACTGAACACCGGGGAGCTGTTTTTT. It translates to CASSRGLNTGELFF. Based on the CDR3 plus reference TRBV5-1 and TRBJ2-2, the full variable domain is KAGVTQTPRYLIKTRGQQVTLSCSPISGHRSVSWYQQTPGQGLQFLFEYFSETQRNKGNFPGRFSGRQFSNSRSEMNVSTLELGDSALYLCASSRGLNTGELFFGEGSRLTVL.

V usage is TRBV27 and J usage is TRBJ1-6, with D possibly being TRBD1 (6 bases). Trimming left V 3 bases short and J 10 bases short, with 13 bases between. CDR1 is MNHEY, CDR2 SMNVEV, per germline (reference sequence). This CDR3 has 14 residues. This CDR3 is CASSLGEGGSPLHF. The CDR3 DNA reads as TGTGCCAGCAGTTTGGGGGAGGGGGGATCACCCCTCCACTTT.

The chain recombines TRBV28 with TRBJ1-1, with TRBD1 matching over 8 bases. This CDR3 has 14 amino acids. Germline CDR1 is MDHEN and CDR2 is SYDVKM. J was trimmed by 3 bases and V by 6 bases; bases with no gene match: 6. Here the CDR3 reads CASRSGQGHTEAFF. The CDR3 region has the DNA TGTGCCAGCAGAAGCGGACAGGGACACACTGAAGCTTTCTTT. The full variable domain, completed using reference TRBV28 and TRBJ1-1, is DVKVTQSSRYLVKRTGEKVFLECVQDMDHENMFWYRQDPGLGLRLIYFSYDVKMKEKGDIPEGYSVSREKKERFSLILESASTNQTSMYLCASRSGQGHTEAFFGQGTRLTVV.

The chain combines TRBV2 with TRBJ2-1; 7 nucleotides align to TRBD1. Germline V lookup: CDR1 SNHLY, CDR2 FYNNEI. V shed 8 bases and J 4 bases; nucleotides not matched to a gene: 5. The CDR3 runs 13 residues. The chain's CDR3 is CASSPDRYNEQFF. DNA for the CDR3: TGTGCCAGCTCCCCGGACAGGTACAATGAGCAGTTCTTC.

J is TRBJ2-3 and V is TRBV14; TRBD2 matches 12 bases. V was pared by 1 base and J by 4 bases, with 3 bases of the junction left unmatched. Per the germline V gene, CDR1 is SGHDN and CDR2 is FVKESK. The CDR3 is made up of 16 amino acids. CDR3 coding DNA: TGTGCCAGCAGCCAAGCCCGGACTAGCGGGGCAGATACGCAGTATTTT. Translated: CASSQARTSGADTQYF.